The present T cell receptor beta chain was sequenced within a study of T cell clones after liver transplantation. Measured with immunoSEQ multiplex PCR; TCRdb has only the in-frame clones, and not every one. The sample holds 68,000 or so clones, almost 95% seen once. The germline gives CDR1 SNHLY, CDR2 FYNNEI. Trimming pared 3 bases from V and 1 base from J, leaving 10 bases between. This CDR3 has 14 residues. Sequences were derived from CD4+ T cells from blood, sampled less than 27 months after liver transplant. This sequence joins TRBV2 and TRBJ2-7; tentatively, D is TRBD1 (6 bases). This TCR derives from a human patient who received a liver transplant. Some T cells may trace back to the graft donor. The CDR3 DNA reads as TGTGCCAGCAGTGAGGGTAGGGGGTCCTACGAGCAGTACTTC. As protein: CASSEGRGSYEQYF.